A selection of T cell receptor beta chains follows, all from one sample in a study of patients and donors after allogeneic stem cell transplantation. MiXCR, run by TCRdb on the RT-PCR reads, gives a single entry per CDR3 protein. Of about 200,000 distinct CDR3 sequences listed, 41% are singletons. The specimen was blood, either unsorted or a sorted T cell fraction (not recorded which). The receptors derive from a human donor who was either an allogeneic HSCT recipient or a stem cell or donor lymphocyte infusion donor (not recorded which). It is not recorded whose cells these are; they may come from a transplant donor. Both conserved end residues are part of each CDR3. The order of the fields is V gene, D gene, J gene, clone size, CDR3 DNA, CDR3 protein. The D gene is left open where the match is weak. The listing skips clone size in some rows; elsewhere it reads once, few, many or a size class.

v_gene: TRBV4-2
d_gene: TRBD1
j_gene: TRBJ2-7
abundance: .
CDR3nt: TGTGCCAGCAGCCTAAGGTCCGGGACAGCATTTTACGAGCAGTACTTC
CDR3aa: CASSLRSGTAFYEQYF

v_gene: TRBV2
d_gene: .
j_gene: TRBJ1-2
abundance: .
CDR3nt: TGTGCCAGCAGTGTTGCGGCGCACTATGGCTACACCTTC
CDR3aa: CASSVAAHYGYTF

v_gene: TRBV6-2/TRBV6-3
d_gene: TRBD2
j_gene: TRBJ2-1
abundance: .
CDR3nt: TGTGCCAGCAGTTTGGGGACTAGCGTTTGTGAGCAGTTCTTC
CDR3aa: CASSLGTSVCEQFF

v_gene: TRBV7-2
d_gene: .
j_gene: TRBJ1-2
abundance: many
CDR3nt: TGTGCCAGCAGCTTAATCCCCGATGGCTATGGCTACACCTTC
CDR3aa: CASSLIPDGYGYTF

v_gene: TRBV27
d_gene: .
j_gene: TRBJ2-3
abundance: .
CDR3nt: TGTGCCAGCAGTTTAGAGCTAGCAGCAGATACGCAGTATTTT
CDR3aa: CASSLELAADTQYF

v_gene: TRBV24-1
d_gene: .
j_gene: TRBJ2-5
abundance: .
CDR3nt: TGTGCCACCAGTGAGGGGCCTGGGGCCCAGTACTTC
CDR3aa: CATSEGPGAQYF

v_gene: TRBV9
d_gene: .
j_gene: TRBJ1-2
abundance: .
CDR3nt: TGTGCCAGCAGCGCCTCAGGGAAGAGACTAGACTATGGCTACACCTTC
CDR3aa: CASSASGKRLDYGYTF

v_gene: TRBV11-2
d_gene: .
j_gene: TRBJ1-2
abundance: .
CDR3nt: TGTGCCAGCAGCCTGGACGGGGGGCGGATATATGGCTACACCTTC
CDR3aa: CASSLDGGRIYGYTF

v_gene: TRBV12-3/TRBV12-4
d_gene: TRBD1
j_gene: TRBJ1-4
abundance: .
CDR3nt: TGTGCCAGCAGTACTGGGACAGGGAGTAATGAAAAACTGTTTTTT
CDR3aa: CASSTGTGSNEKLFF

v_gene: TRBV27
d_gene: .
j_gene: TRBJ2-5
abundance: .
CDR3nt: TGTGCCAGCAGTCCATACCCTATTGGACAGCTACAAGAGACCCAGTACTTC
CDR3aa: CASSPYPIGQLQETQYF

v_gene: TRBV5-6
d_gene: .
j_gene: TRBJ1-4
abundance: .
CDR3nt: TGTGCCAGCGGCCCGGAGGGGGAAAAACTGTTTTTT
CDR3aa: CASGPEGEKLFF

v_gene: TRBV27
d_gene: TRBD2
j_gene: TRBJ2-2
abundance: few
CDR3nt: TGTGCCAGCAGTCTCCCCCTAGCGGGAGATAACACCGGGGAGCTGTTTTTT
CDR3aa: CASSLPLAGDNTGELFF

v_gene: TRBV20-1
d_gene: TRBD2
j_gene: TRBJ2-7
abundance: many
CDR3nt: TGCAGTGCCGAGAAAGGCGCTAGCGGGAGATCGAACGAGCAGTACTTC
CDR3aa: CSAEKGASGRSNEQYF

v_gene: TRBV29-1
d_gene: TRBD1
j_gene: TRBJ1-2
abundance: few
CDR3nt: TGCAGCGGATCGGGACAGAACTATGGCTACACCTTC
CDR3aa: CSGSGQNYGYTF

v_gene: TRBV11-2
d_gene: .
j_gene: TRBJ2-3
abundance: few
CDR3nt: TGTGCCAGCAGCTTGCTTGCTTTCAGGGATACGCAGTATTTT
CDR3aa: CASSLLAFRDTQYF

v_gene: TRBV5-1
d_gene: .
j_gene: TRBJ1-4
abundance: few
CDR3nt: TGCGCCAGCAGCCCGTACAGAGGTGAAAAACTGTTTTTT
CDR3aa: CASSPYRGEKLFF

v_gene: TRBV4-2
d_gene: .
j_gene: TRBJ2-3
abundance: .
CDR3nt: TGTGCCAGCAGCCAAGAGAAGGCGGGGGCCTCGGTTAGCACAGATACGCAGTATTTT
CDR3aa: CASSQEKAGASVSTDTQYF

v_gene: TRBV4-2
d_gene: .
j_gene: TRBJ1-1
abundance: .
CDR3nt: TGTGCCAGCAGCCAGGAAACGGGGAACACTGAAGCTTTCTTT
CDR3aa: CASSQETGNTEAFF

v_gene: TRBV5-1
d_gene: .
j_gene: TRBJ1-1
abundance: .
CDR3nt: TGCGCCAGCAGCCCGGACACCCGCATGAACACTGAAGCTTTCTTT
CDR3aa: CASSPDTRMNTEAFF

v_gene: TRBV29-1
d_gene: .
j_gene: TRBJ2-7
abundance: few
CDR3nt: TGCAGCGTTGAAGAATTGGGTAGATACGAGCAGTACTTC
CDR3aa: CSVEELGRYEQYF

v_gene: TRBV4-3
d_gene: TRBD2
j_gene: TRBJ2-1
abundance: .
CDR3nt: TGCGCCAGCAGCCCGGGACTAGCGGGAGGGGAATCCTCCTACAATGAGCAGTTCTTC
CDR3aa: CASSPGLAGGESSYNEQFF

v_gene: TRBV7-3
d_gene: .
j_gene: TRBJ1-1
abundance: .
CDR3nt: TGTGCCAGCAGCGCCCCCGGGACCAGAGGGTACACTGAAGCTTTCTTT
CDR3aa: CASSAPGTRGYTEAFF

v_gene: TRBV15
d_gene: .
j_gene: TRBJ2-3
abundance: few
CDR3nt: TGTGCCACCAGCAGAGGAGGATCCACAGATACGCAGTATTTT
CDR3aa: CATSRGGSTDTQYF